These 10 T cell receptor beta chains share one sample of origin, sequenced in a study of T cell responses to AZD1222 COVID-19 vaccine. The data were produced by immunoSEQ multiplex PCR, yet TCRdb's version contains in-frame clones alone and is incomplete. The table includes 95,000 to 150,000 clones, roughly nine tenths detected once. The sample was peripheral blood, taken on day 0 of AZD1222 vaccination. Receptors were obtained from an adult in good health.

The rearrangement links TRBV4-2 to TRBJ1-4; no definite D call. The CDR3 runs to 16 residues. V lost 1 base, J lost 4 bases, and 13 bases lay in between. Germline CDR1 reads LGHNA; CDR2 reads YNFKEQ. This chain's CDR3 is CASSQAVGDINEKLFF. CDR3 coding DNA: TGTGCCAGCAGCCAAGCGGTTGGGGATATTAATGAAAAACTGTTTTTT.

The chain recombines TRBV6-1 with TRBJ2-3; no definite D call. V lost 6 bases and J lost 3, with 4 bases in between. Germline CDR1 reads MNHNS; CDR2 reads SASEGT. The CDR3 contains 11 residues. CDR3 sequence reads: CASRVTDTQYF. The CDR3, as DNA: TGTGCCAGCAGGGTAACAGATACGCAGTATTTT.

The genes are TRBV24-1 and TRBJ2-1; D perhaps matches TRBD2 (6 bases). The ends were cut back, 3 bases at V and 4 bases at J, with 6 bases in the middle. Germline lookup yields CDR1 KGHDR and CDR2 SFDVKD. This CDR3 region has 13 residues. CDR3 in DNA: TGTGCCACCAGTGATGCGGGGTACAATGAGCAGTTCTTC. Encoded protein: CATSDAGYNEQFF.

The J gene is TRBJ1-5, the V gene TRBV24-1; D perhaps matches TRBD1 (6 bases). Trimming pared 3 bases from V and 4 bases from J, leaving 12 bases between. Germline CDR1 KGHDR, CDR2 SFDVKD. This CDR3 comprises 15 residues. The CDR3 here is CATSDPQGPNQPQHF. As DNA, the CDR3 is TGTGCCACCAGTGATCCCCAGGGGCCTAATCAGCCCCAGCATTTT.

The chain carries TRBV7-9 and TRBJ1-5, with D unresolved. V was trimmed by 8 bases and J by 2 bases, leaving 7 bases between them. Germline V gene data show CDR1 as SEHNR and CDR2 as FQNEAQ (reference sequence). The CDR3 length is 12 residues. Here the CDR3 reads CASGDRNQPQHF. The CDR3, as DNA: TGTGCCAGCGGGGATCGCAATCAGCCCCAGCATTTT.

The chain links TRBV5-1 to TRBJ2-2, with D tentatively TRBD1 or TRBD2 (6 bases each). Germline V CDR1 and CDR2: SGHRS, YFSETQ. This CDR3 has 13 residues. V lost 4 bases and J lost 5, with 9 bases in between. The CDR3 region has the DNA TGCGCCAGCAGCGGAGGGGGAACCGGGGAGCTGTTTTTT. Amino acid sequence: CASSGGGTGELFF.

The rearrangement joins TRBV27 to TRBJ1-1, with TRBD1 as a possible D gene (5 bases). CDR1 is MNHEY and CDR2 is SMNVEV in the germline V gene (reference sequence). The V end was cut by 4 bases, the J end by 1 base, with 10 bases between. The CDR3 is 14 residues long. The CDR3, as DNA: TGTGCCAGCAGTTGGCGGGGGGGGAACACTGAAGCTTTCTTT. This translates into CASSWRGGNTEAFF.

V and J are TRBV6-2 or TRBV6-3 and TRBJ2-2; D ambiguous. The CDR3 is 12 amino acids. Per the germline V gene, CDR1 is MNHEY and CDR2 is SVGEGT. V shed 6 bases and J shed 4 bases, with 6 bases lying between them. This CDR3 is CASSRGTGELFF. The DNA of the CDR3 is TGTGCCAGCAGCCGCGGCACCGGGGAGCTGTTTTTT.

This chain links TRBV28 with TRBJ1-2, with a possible D match to TRBD1 (5 bases). V lost 3 bases, J lost 4 bases, and 12 bases lay in between. Germline V gene sequence: CDR1 MDHEN, CDR2 SYDVKM. There are 14 residues in the CDR3. In DNA, the CDR3 is TGTGCCAGCAGTTTGGCCAGGGAAAGCTATGGCTACACCTTC. Translated, it gives CASSLARESYGYTF.

The rearrangement joins TRBV15 to TRBJ1-2; D is unclear. CDR1 is LNHNV, CDR2 YYDKDF, per germline (reference sequence). The V and J ends lost 0 bases and 7 bases respectively, with 12 bases between them. The CDR3 has 14 residues. CDR3 in DNA: TGTGCCACCAGCAGAGATTCGAAAGCCTCTGGCTACACCTTC. This encodes CATSRDSKASGYTF.